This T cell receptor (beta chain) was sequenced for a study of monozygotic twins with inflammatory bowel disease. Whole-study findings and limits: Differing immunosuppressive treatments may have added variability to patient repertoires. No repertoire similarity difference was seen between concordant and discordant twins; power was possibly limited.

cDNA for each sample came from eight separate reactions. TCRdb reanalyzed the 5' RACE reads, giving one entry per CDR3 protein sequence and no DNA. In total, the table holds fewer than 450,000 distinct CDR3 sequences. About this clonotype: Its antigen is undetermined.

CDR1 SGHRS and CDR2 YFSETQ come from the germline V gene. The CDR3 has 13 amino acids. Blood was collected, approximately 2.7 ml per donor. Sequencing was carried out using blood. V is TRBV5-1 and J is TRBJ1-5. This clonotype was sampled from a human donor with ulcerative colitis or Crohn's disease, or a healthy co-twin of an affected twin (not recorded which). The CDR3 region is CASRGDSVGPQHF.